This TCR beta chain was captured by sequencing in a study of T cell responses to AZD1222 COVID-19 vaccine. Libraries were prepared by immunoSEQ multiplex PCR; TCRdb keeps only in-frame clonotypes and omits some of them. The sample records about 100,000 clones, 90% being singletons. Broader study findings: Repertoire samples came only from after the peak T cell response. Among the donors, most were white British and more were female, and clonal diversity was possibly underestimated. At baseline, seropositivity was found in only a handful of AZD1222 recipients. Across spike, vaccine-associated CD4 TCRs were found, dominant at 160-218 and 743-854.

The CDR3 is made up of 13 amino acids. Per the germline V gene, CDR1 is LNHDA and CDR2 is SQIVND (reference sequence). V lost 5 bases, J lost 3 bases, and 11 bases lay in between. On this clone itself: Its antigen remains unknown.

This rearrangement joins TRBV19 to TRBJ2-7; D is perhaps TRBD1 (5 bases). The TCR comes from an adult in good health. This material consisted of peripheral blood, taken on day 0 of AZD1222 vaccination. CDR3 coding DNA: TGTGCCAGTAGTCCAGGGCCGCTCTACGAGCAGTACTTC. This gives the protein CASSPGPLYEQYF.